Described below is a single TCR beta chain sequence and its context. The antigen is undetermined. One end of the junction varies from germline; a read error may be responsible. This sample is drawn from a study of tumor and adjacent non-tumor tissue in lung cancer. Study context: Samples averaged approximately 3.9 million productive TCRbeta reads each.

RNA was extracted from bulk tissue without any cell sorting. The normal lung tissue was taken more than 3 cm from the tumor edge. Study outcomes and limitations: Top 100 clones took a larger repertoire share in normal lung. Tumor TCR diversity, when higher, was linked to shorter survival.

In germline, CDR1 is SGHRS, CDR2 YFSETQ. The CDR3 length is 13 residues. The library came from three nested PCR rounds adapted from ARM-PCR protocols. TCRdb reprocessed the multiplex PCR reads with MiXCR, giving one entry per CDR3 protein. The sample has about 90,000 distinct CDR3 sequences, roughly three quarters seen once. The receptor's source is a woman between 50 and 59 years old with non-small cell lung cancer. The sample consisted of distant non-tumor lung tissue. V is TRBV5-1 and J is TRBJ1-2, with D possibly TRBD1 on 5 matching bases. CDR3 DNA: TGCGCCAGTAGCTCTGGACATGAGGTTGGCGACACCTTC. This gives the protein CASSSGHEVGDTF.